Detailed here is one TCR beta chain. CDR3 size: 16 residues. Germline-derived CDR1 and CDR2 are MGHRA and YSYEKL. Losses at the gene ends were 0 bases for V and 5 bases for J; bases not matched to a gene: 7. Repertoires were generated with immunoSEQ multiplex PCR, while TCRdb's copy carries only in-frame clones and drops some. The sample lists roughly 86,000 clones, almost 97% occurring once. The data were obtained in a study of cytomegalovirus exposure and HLA in healthy donors. Specimen: PBMCs. The V and J genes are TRBV4-1 and TRBJ2-1; 7 bases align to TRBD1. The sequence was collected from a man younger than 35 in good health and CMV-seropositive. DNA of the CDR3: TGCGCCAGCAGCCAAGAGCAGGGGGAGATCAACAATGAGCAGTTCTTC. Encoded protein: CASSQEQGEINNEQFF.